This T cell receptor (beta chain) is drawn from a study of shared clonotypes between healthy human individuals (dated by TCRdb to the early 2020s). Looking at the study overall: Two women and a few men aged 18 to 49 years were included in the cohort. For each donor, CD4 naive and CD4 memory were each given three plates, CD8 naive was given two plates, and CD8 memory was given one plate. To estimate repertoire size and how much clonotypes are shared between individuals, the study performed deep sequencing of blood TCR repertoires from roughly five healthy adults. Different laboratories and diverse techniques were used to prepare libraries and sequence TCR repertoires, to increase sequencing depth and limit assay-specific biases. Leukapheresis yielded between about 0.9 and 10 billion PBMCs per donor. The investigation overall reported the following: Naive subsets generally had larger estimated clonotype richness than memory subsets. Across a handful of donors, roughly 5% of naive CD4, roughly 3.5% of naive CD8, about 2.3% of memory CD4, and about 0.44% of memory CD8 clonotypes were shared. Pairwise subsampling indicated that sequencing depth was expected to affect the degree of clonotype sharing among donors. Sampling was restricted to blood, and TCR repertoires in tissues likely differ from the TCR repertoires found in blood. Rarefaction of sorted-subset datasets indicated incomplete sequencing despite the large sequencing depth. Because the study included a small number of donors, the genetic and exposure-history diversity represented was limited. Higher generation probabilities were observed for clonotypes shared by all four sorted-subset donors than for non-shared clonotypes.

TCR CDR3 regions were amplified from genomic DNA by multiplex PCR using the deep immunoSEQ assay. For each cell subset, the extracted genomic DNA was distributed evenly across all wells of several immunoSEQ 96-well plates, and each plate served as one replicate. For sorted subsets, roughly 200 ng of genomic DNA, equivalent to around 31,000 T cell genomes, went into each replicate PCR. Purified libraries were quantified with a Qubit 3.0 fluorometer, sized on a Bioanalyzer 2100, and re-quantified with the KAPA Library Quantification kit. Every immunoSEQ 96-well plate was sequenced on a separate single-read 150-cycle Illumina NextSeq 550 flow cell. From the authors' description of their analysis: The immunoSEQ output contained only junctional sequences without quality scores, so filtering could not match that applied to full-length reads. Sequences were annotated with PyIR, a Python wrapper for IgBLAST v1.9, using IMGT germline references to assign V/J genes and CDR3. Reads were removed for weak V/J assignments (E-value above 1e-6), missing CDR3, stop codons, out-of-frame junctions, or ambiguous translated residues. A V3J clonotype was defined by an identical inferred V gene, J gene, and CDR3 amino acid sequence. Percentage overlap between repertoires was calculated by dividing the number of shared unique clonotypes by the size of the smaller repertoire. RTK rarefaction, the Chao1 estimator, and Recon v2.1 estimates of unobserved clonotypes were used to assess repertoire richness. OLGA was used to compute generation probabilities for all TCRbeta clonotypes that the gDNA method yielded from a handful of donors. Sourced from immuneACCESS, this table was stored by TCRdb with only in-frame sequences that have V and J called. A share of the clones is absent; for the studies checked, an unresolved V gene accounts for under half, and the remainder has no known explanation. V, J and clone size were drawn from that table, and D and trimming were deduced from the DNA. Across this sample there are over a million clones, with 95% to 99% seen only once. The ten largest clones capture about 0.45% of the sample.

The donors were healthy, HIV-negative adults who had no recently reported acute infections or vaccinations. Only Caucasian adults living in Nashville, Tennessee, USA were represented among the donors. CD4+ T cells were enriched by magnetic negative selection, after which naive cells were positively selected on CD45RA and the negative fraction was taken as the memory subset. After blood collection by leukapheresis, PBMCs were isolated using Ficoll-Histopaque density gradient centrifugation and then cryopreserved in the vapor phase of liquid nitrogen. Analytical flow cytometry was used to check the purity and quantity of every magnetically sorted T cell population. From each sorted fraction, genomic DNA was isolated and quantified by UV absorbance on a Nanodrop 2000c. Notes on this clone: Its binding antigen is unknown. Base quality data are lacking; no much larger clone is found one base away.

V loses 3 bases of germline sequence and J loses 4 bases, and the interval between the two ends is 9 bases. CDR1 and CDR2 (KGHSH, LQKENI) derive from the germline V gene. The CDR3 covers 14 residues, taking in both the cysteine and the phenylalanine. CDR3 DNA is the only sequence kept; it has 42 bases, read in frame from the first base. The chain is made from TRBV18 and TRBJ2-2; there is no confident call for the D gene. This TCR was sampled from a man between 25 and 39 years old in good health. The sequencing sample was made of naive CD4+ T cells sorted from blood. This sample's cell subset or site label indicates: CD45RA+ positively selected. The nucleotides read TGTGCCAGCTCACCCCAGGAAAGCACCGGGGAGCTGTTTTTT. Translated, it reads CASSPQESTGELFF.